Listed here is a single T cell receptor (beta chain). Its antigen is unknown. The sample is drawn from a study of graft-versus-host responses after intestinal transplantation. Background on the study: Transplantation in recipients was multivisceral, liver-intestinal, or isolated intestinal. Notes on the study in general: Some GvH clones were seen earlier in gut or blood, suggesting intestinal origin. Early declines in HvG clones that occurred post-transplant were associated with peak circulating GvH clone levels. Some patients had graft-donor T cell macrochimerism. In their allografts, the ratios of graft-versus-host to host-versus-graft T cell clones were high.

Germline V CDR1 and CDR2: SNHLY, FYNNEI. The CDR3 runs to 15 residues. J gave up 6 bases and V 3 bases, and 8 bases lay outside the gene matches. Assay: immunoSEQ multiplex PCR; the TCRdb copy retains only in-frame clones and omits some. Seen here are 35,000 to 40,000 clones, less than 90% observed once, and the top ten hold about 3.7%. The clonotype comes from a human patient who received an intestinal transplant, so some T cells may come from the graft donor. The specimen comprised PBMCs, sampled 1070 days after transplant. The chain carries TRBV2 and TRBJ1-2, with 9 bases matching TRBD1. CDR3 sequence: CASSDGGQGENGYTF. The CDR3 DNA sequence: TGTGCCAGCAGTGACGGGGGACAGGGTGAGAATGGCTACACCTTC.